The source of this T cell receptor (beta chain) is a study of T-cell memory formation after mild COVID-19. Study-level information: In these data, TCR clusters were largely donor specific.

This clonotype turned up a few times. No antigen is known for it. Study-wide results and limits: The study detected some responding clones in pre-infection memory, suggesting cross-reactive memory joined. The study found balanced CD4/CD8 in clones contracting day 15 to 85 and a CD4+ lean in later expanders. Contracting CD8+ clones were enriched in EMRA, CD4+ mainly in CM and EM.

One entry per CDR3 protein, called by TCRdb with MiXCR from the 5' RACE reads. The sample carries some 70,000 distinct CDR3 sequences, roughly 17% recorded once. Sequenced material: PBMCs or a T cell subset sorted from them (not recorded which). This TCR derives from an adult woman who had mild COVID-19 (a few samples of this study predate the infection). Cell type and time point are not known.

CDR3 bases: TGTGCCAGCAGAAAGAGGGACAGGGGGCCTCACAATGAGCAGTTCTTC. This sequence encodes CASRKRDRGPHNEQFF. The J gene is TRBJ2-1, the V gene TRBV7-9; 12 bases line up with TRBD1. This CDR3 spans 16 amino acids. The germline CDR1 and CDR2 sequences are SEHNR and FQNEAQ (reference sequence). The J segment lost 5 bases and the V segment lost 6 bases, leaving 8 bases of the junction unmatched.